Listed here are 17 T cell receptor beta chains from one sample, sequenced in a study of tumor T cells in aggressive B-cell lymphoma. The protocol was immunoSEQ multiplex PCR, while the TCRdb copy is restricted to in-frame clones and leaves out a portion. This sample has fewer than 6,500 clones, with around 94% found just once. Sequenced material: tumor tissue. The origin of the receptors is an adult with diffuse large B cell lymphoma.

The rearrangement uses TRBV6-6 and TRBJ2-5; D is perhaps TRBD1 (5 bases). Trimming cost V 1 base and J 7 bases, with 13 bases left between them. Germline CDR1 MNHNY, CDR2 SVGAGI (reference sequence). This CDR3 region has 14 residues. Here the CDR3 reads CASSYLDTGWTQYF. The CDR3 DNA is TGTGCCAGCAGTTACTTGGACACGGGTTGGACCCAGTACTTC.

A note on this clone: Relative to the germline gene, one junction end is altered; a read error may explain this. V and J are TRBV28 and TRBJ2-7; perhaps TRBD2 as D (5 bases). The germline CDR1 and CDR2 sequences are MDHEN and SYDVKM. The length of the CDR3 is 14 residues. DNA for the CDR3: TGTGCCAGCAGTCCCTCGGGAAACGACTACGAACAGTACTTC. Protein sequence: CASSPSGNDYEQYF. The variable domain in full, completed from reference TRBV28 and TRBJ2-7, reads DVKVTQSSRYLVKRTGEKVFLECVQDMDHENMFWYRQDPGLGLRLIYFSYDVKMKEKGDIPEGYSVSREKKERFSLILESASTNQTSMYLCASSPSGNDYEQYFGPGTRLTVT.

This chain uses TRBV29-1 with TRBJ2-1, with D possibly being TRBD1 (5 bases). V was trimmed by 5 bases and J by 3 bases, leaving 11 bases between them. CDR1 and CDR2 from the germline V gene are SQVTM and ANQGSEA. The CDR3 covers 13 residues. The CDR3 is CSVQGRFYNEQFF. CDR3 DNA sequence: TGCAGCGTTCAGGGCAGGTTCTACAATGAGCAGTTCTTC.

CDR3 coding DNA: TGTGCCAGCAGCCAAACACAGGGGGGGGACTATGGCTACACCTTC. Protein product: CASSQTQGGDYGYTF. The rearrangement links TRBV7-9 to TRBJ1-2, with 8 positions matching TRBD1. Germline V gene lookup returns CDR1 SEHNR and CDR2 FQNEAQ (reference sequence). The junction had 8 bases not matched to a gene; V was cut back by 5 bases and J by 3 bases. CDR3 length: 15 amino acids.

The genes are TRBV7-2 and TRBJ2-3; possibly TRBD2 for D (6 bases). V lost 1 base and J 14 bases, leaving 10 bases between the germline ends. Looked up from germline, CDR1 is SGHTA and CDR2 is FQGNSA. The CDR3 length is 11 residues. CDR3 protein: CASSLVLALYF. The CDR3 nucleotides are TGTGCCAGCAGCTTAGTGCTAGCGTTGTATTTT. Combining the CDR3 with reference TRBV7-2 and TRBJ2-3 gives the whole variable domain GAGVSQSPSNKVTEKGKDVELRCDPISGHTALYWYRQSLGQGLEFLIYFQGNSAPDKSGLPSDRFSAERTGGSVSTLTIQRTQQEDSAVYLCASSLVLALYFGPGTRLTVL.

The V gene is TRBV30, the J gene TRBJ1-6, with 9 bases identical to TRBD1. Germline trimming cut 3 bases from V and 9 bases from J; bases unmatched to any gene: 9. The CDR3 spans 15 residues. CDR1 is GTSNPN, CDR2 SVGIG, per germline (reference sequence). CDR3 residues: CAWSPSGTGSSPLHF. DNA for the CDR3: TGTGCCTGGAGCCCCTCCGGGACAGGGTCTTCACCCCTCCACTTT. Full variable domain (rest looked up from reference TRBV30 and TRBJ1-6): SQTIHQWPATLVQPVGSPLSLECTVEGTSNPNLYWYRQAAGRGLQLLFYSVGIGQISSEVPQNLSASRPQDRQFILSSKKLLLSDSGFYLCAWSPSGTGSSPLHFGNGTRLTVT.

The J gene is TRBJ2-1, the V gene TRBV29-1, with 9 bases lining up with TRBD2. The CDR3 has 14 residues. V lost 7 bases and J lost 4; bases outside the gene matches: 8. Germline V CDR1 and CDR2: SQVTM, ANQGSEA. CDR3 sequence reads: CSGNGLANYNEQFF. In nucleotides, the CDR3 is TGCAGCGGGAATGGACTAGCGAATTACAATGAGCAGTTCTTC.

The rearrangement links TRBV4-3 to TRBJ2-7, with TRBD2 matching 9 bases. The CDR3 extends over 17 amino acids. V was clipped by 0 bases and J by 6 bases; unmatched bases: 12. CDR1 and CDR2 from the germline V gene are LGHNA and YSLEER. The CDR3 is CASSQDLGRGGDVEQYF. The CDR3 DNA reads TGCGCCAGCAGCCAAGATTTAGGGCGCGGGGGGGATGTCGAGCAGTACTTC.

The chain carries TRBV6-5 and TRBJ2-2, with D uncertain. Germline values: CDR1 MNHEY, CDR2 SVGAGI. The CDR3 spans 16 residues. Trimming left V 3 bases short and J 1 base short, with 12 bases between. CDR3 bases: TGTGCCAGCAGTTATTTCCCTCAGGAGAACACCGGGGAGCTGTTTTTT. It is translated as CASSYFPQENTGELFF.

In DNA, the CDR3 is TGTGCCAGCAGTCCTCAGGGGCATGAGCAGTTCTTC. Translating it yields CASSPQGHEQFF. This rearrangement joins TRBV6-6 to TRBJ2-1; possibly TRBD1 for D (6 bases). V lost 5 bases and J 8 bases, leaving 10 bases between the germline ends. The CDR3 contains 12 residues. In germline, CDR1 is MNHNY, CDR2 SVGAGI (reference sequence).

This sequence joins TRBV27 and TRBJ2-1, with 7 bases fitting TRBD2. J was trimmed by 4 bases and V by 2 bases; bases with no gene match: 11. Germline V lookup: CDR1 MNHEY, CDR2 SMNVEV (reference sequence). CDR3 length equals 17 residues. CDR3 protein: CASSLDPGGLGYNEQFF. CDR3 sequence (DNA): TGTGCCAGCAGTTTAGATCCCGGAGGACTAGGATACAATGAGCAGTTCTTC.

The chain recombines TRBV18 with TRBJ2-7, with a tentative D call TRBD2 (6 bases). V was shortened by 1 base and J by 9 bases, with 13 bases between the two germline ends. The CDR3 has 13 residues. Germline assignment: CDR1 KGHSH and CDR2 LQKENI. The CDR3 here is CASSPRPGAAQYF. In nucleotides, the CDR3 is TGTGCCAGCTCACCACGTCCGGGAGCGGCGCAGTACTTC.

The chain carries TRBV7-9 and TRBJ2-2; TRBD1 might be the D (6 bases). CDR1 SEHNR and CDR2 FQNEAQ come from the germline V gene (reference sequence). The CDR3 is 17 residues long. With 5 bases removed from V and 7 bases from J, the gap between germline ends came to 23 bases. The CDR3 DNA reads TGTGCCAGCAGCGACGTACGGAACAGGGAAGTCGGCGGGGAGCTGTTTTTT. Its protein product is CASSDVRNREVGGELFF. The full variable domain, its missing parts supplied by reference TRBV7-9 and TRBJ2-2, is DTGVSQNPRHKITKRGQNVTFRCDPISEHNRLYWYRQTLGQGPEFLTYFQNEAQLEKSRLLSDRFSAERPKGSFSTLEIQRTEQGDSAMYLCASSDVRNREVGGELFFGEGSRLTVL.

This clone was seen only once. The chain combines TRBV7-9 with TRBJ1-2; D gene uncertain. This CDR3 spans 14 amino acids. Trimming took off 5 bases at V and 3 bases at J, with 13 bases between the two ends. Germline CDR1 SEHNR, CDR2 FQNEAQ (reference sequence). CDR3 DNA: TGTGCCAGCAGCCCCGGGTTTGGGTACTATGGCTACACCTTC. This encodes CASSPGFGYYGYTF.

This clone was seen a handful of times. The chain combines TRBV5-1 with TRBJ2-7; 10 positions match TRBD1. V was clipped by 2 bases and J by 5 bases; unmatched bases: 7. Germline values: CDR1 SGHRS, CDR2 YFSETQ. This CDR3 region has 15 residues. CDR3 in DNA: TGCGCCAGCAGCTTAACCGGGACAGGGGTGGACGAGCAGTACTTC. This translates into CASSLTGTGVDEQYF.

This clone was seen just once. The chain joins TRBV4-2 to TRBJ2-7; D is ambiguous. Per the germline V gene, CDR1 is LGHNA and CDR2 is YNFKEQ. The CDR3 contains 14 residues. The V and J ends lost 1 base and 3 bases respectively, with 10 bases between them. CDR3 residues: CASSQVLTGYEQYF. The CDR3, as DNA: TGTGCCAGCAGCCAAGTCCTGACTGGCTACGAGCAGTACTTC.

This rearrangement joins TRBV20-1 to TRBJ1-2, with no clear D. V lost 6 bases and J lost 5, with 10 bases in between. Per germline, CDR1 DFQATT and CDR2 SNEGSKA (reference sequence). This CDR3 comprises 11 residues. The CDR3 loop is CSAWALYGYTF. The CDR3 nucleotides read TGCAGTGCGTGGGCTTTGTATGGCTACACCTTC.